The clone carrying this T cell receptor beta chain was observed a single time. Antigen specificity is unknown. The ends were cut back, 2 bases at V and 6 bases at J, with 8 bases in the middle. This CDR3 comprises 12 residues. Germline V CDR1 and CDR2: SGHRS, YFSETQ. Time point specified: week 47, end of study. Each dose delivered 300 ug of mutant IDH1 20-mer peptide subcutaneously with imiquimod. Donor diagnoses consisted of new WHO grade 3 or 4 IDH1-mutant, ATRX-lost astrocytomas. Here immunoSEQ multiplex PCR was the method, and the copy in TCRdb shows in-frame clones only, minus some. The sample gives some 25,000 clones, roughly 82% of which show up once; roughly 3.8% is in the top ten. These data belong to a study of a mutant IDH1 vaccine in newly diagnosed glioma. Background on the study: Vaccines were begun 4-6 weeks after radiotherapy alone, or with temozolomide cycles. Prior therapy was radiotherapy, temozolomide, or both; most received both. Broader study findings: Apparently unrelated to pseudoprogression were changes in the top peripheral T cell clonotypes.

This sequence originates from a man aged 40-49 years with glioma. Some clones in this sample may be carry-over from other donors' samples. Specimen: PBMCs, collected from a glioma patient whose treatment included an IDH1 peptide vaccine. The chain uses TRBV5-1 and TRBJ1-1, with D perhaps matching TRBD1 (5 bases). The chain's CDR3 is CASSFPGPEAFF. The CDR3 DNA sequence: TGCGCCAGCAGCTTTCCGGGGCCTGAAGCTTTCTTT. Full variable domain (rest looked up from reference TRBV5-1 and TRBJ1-1): KAGVTQTPRYLIKTRGQQVTLSCSPISGHRSVSWYQQTPGQGLQFLFEYFSETQRNKGNFPGRFSGRQFSNSRSEMNVSTLELGDSALYLCASSFPGPEAFFGQGTRLTVV.